This T cell receptor (beta chain) stems from a study of STAT5B mutations in CD4+ large granular lymphocyte leukemia. Whole-study findings and limits: Without putative leukemic clones, patient CD4-sorted repertoires remained more clonal than healthy CD4+ repertoires.

In the source study's methods: The detection floor for productive clonotype frequency was 2.59 x 10-5. Method: immunoSEQ multiplex PCR; TCRdb's copy keeps in-frame clones and lacks some. V and J calls and clone size are as listed in that table; D and trimming were resolved from the DNA. This sample has roughly 34,000 clones, with 76% found just once. The CDR3 contains 17 residues. V shed 2 bases, J shed 8 bases, and the junction held 12 bases outside the gene matches. Germline assignment: CDR1 MNHEY and CDR2 SMNVEV (reference sequence). Comments on this clone: Its antigen is still unknown.

The V call is TRBV27, the J call TRBJ1-4, with TRBD1 identical over 9 bases. Sequenced: CD4+ T cells from blood buffy coats. This TCR was sampled from a human donor in good health. The CDR3 spells CASSLEWLGQGREKLFF. DNA for the CDR3: TGTGCCAGCAGTTTAGAGTGGTTGGGACAGGGAAGAGAAAAACTGTTTTTT.